This TCR beta chain was obtained from a study of T cell changes during pregnancy in multiple sclerosis (dated by TCRdb to about 2019). About the study as a whole: The study looked at changes in the T cell repertoire across pregnancy in women with multiple sclerosis.

CDR1 and CDR2 are drawn from the germline V gene: SGHDN, FVKESK. The CDR3 holds 17 amino acids from the cysteine to the phenylalanine. The entry retains the CDR3 DNA only, 51 bases that are in frame from base 1. V loses 0 bases at its end and J loses 7 bases; junction bases beyond the gene matches: 11. A remark on this clone: Its binding antigen is unknown. It has no much larger one-base neighbor in the sample; base qualities were not kept.

To prepare the library, the immunoSEQ multiplex PCR assay was applied. TCRdb mirrors the immuneACCESS table, restricted to in-frame sequences. Some clones are absent from its copies; in checked studies, under half trace to an unresolved V gene, and the reason for the others is unknown. The sample contains about 39,000 clones, roughly 88% of them found a single time. The ten largest clones add up to around 4.1% of the sample. The receptor's source is a female donor with multiple sclerosis, enrolled in a pregnancy study. The specimen was CD8+ T cells from peripheral blood mononuclear cells, collected in the first trimester of pregnancy. The chain joins TRBV14 to TRBJ2-1; a stretch of 8 junction bases matches TRBD2. The DNA is as follows: TGTGCCAGCAGCCAAGACAGTCGGGGGGGAAGTGCGAATGAGCAGTTCTTC. It translates as CASSQDSRGGSANEQFF. The reference TRBV14 and TRBJ2-1 proteins fill in what lies around the CDR3, so the full variable domain reads EAGVTQFPSHSVIEKGQTVTLRCDPISGHDNLYWYRRVMGKEIKFLLHFVKESKQDESGMPNNRFLAERTGGTYSTLKVQPAELEDSGVYFCASSQDSRGGSANEQFFGPGTRLTVL.